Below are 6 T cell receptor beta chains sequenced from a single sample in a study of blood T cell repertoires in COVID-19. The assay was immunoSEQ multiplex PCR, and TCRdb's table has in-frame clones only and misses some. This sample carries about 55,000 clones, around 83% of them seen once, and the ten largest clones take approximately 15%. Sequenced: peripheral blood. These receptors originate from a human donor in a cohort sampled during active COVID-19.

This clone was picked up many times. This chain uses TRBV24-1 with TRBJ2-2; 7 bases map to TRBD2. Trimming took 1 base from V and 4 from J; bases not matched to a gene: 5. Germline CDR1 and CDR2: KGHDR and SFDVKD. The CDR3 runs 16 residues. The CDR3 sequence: CATSDFWEGRTGELFF. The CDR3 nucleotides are TGTGCCACCAGTGATTTCTGGGAGGGACGCACCGGGGAGCTGTTTTTT.

The CDR3 DNA sequence: TGTGCCACTCACTCTAATGGCTACACCTTC. Translated: CATHSNGYTF. This rearrangement joins TRBV28 to TRBJ1-2; D not certain. V gave up 10 bases and J gave up 6 bases, with 9 bases separating them. In germline, CDR1 is MDHEN, CDR2 SYDVKM. The CDR3 runs to 10 residues.

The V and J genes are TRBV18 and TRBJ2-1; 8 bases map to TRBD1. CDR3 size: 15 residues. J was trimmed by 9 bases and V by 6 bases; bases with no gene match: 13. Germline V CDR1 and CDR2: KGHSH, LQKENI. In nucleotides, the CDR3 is TGTGCCAGCTCGTCTGACGGACAGGGTTTGAGTGAGCAGTTCTTC. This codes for CASSSDGQGLSEQFF.

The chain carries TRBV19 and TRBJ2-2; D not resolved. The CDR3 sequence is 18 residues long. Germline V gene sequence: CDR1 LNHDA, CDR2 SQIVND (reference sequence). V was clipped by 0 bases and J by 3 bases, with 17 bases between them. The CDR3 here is CASSIDRLRLRDTGELFF. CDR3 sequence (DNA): TGTGCCAGTAGTATAGATCGACTGCGCCTGAGAGACACCGGGGAGCTGTTTTTT.

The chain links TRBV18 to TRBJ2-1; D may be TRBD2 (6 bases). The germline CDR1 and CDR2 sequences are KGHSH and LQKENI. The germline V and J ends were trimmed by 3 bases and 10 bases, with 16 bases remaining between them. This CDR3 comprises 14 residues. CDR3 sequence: CASSPVGGFPEQFF. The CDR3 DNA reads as TGTGCCAGCTCACCGGTTGGAGGGTTTCCAGAGCAGTTCTTC.

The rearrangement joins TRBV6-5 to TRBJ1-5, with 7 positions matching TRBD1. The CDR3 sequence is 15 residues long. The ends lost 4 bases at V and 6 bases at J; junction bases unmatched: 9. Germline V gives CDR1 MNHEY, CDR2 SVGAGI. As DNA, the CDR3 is TGTGCCAGCAGTTTACAGGGGCGGGGGGGTCAGCCCCAGCATTTT. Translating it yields CASSLQGRGGQPQHF.